This T cell receptor beta chain was recovered during a study of Ad26.COV2.S vaccination and SARS-CoV-2 variants. Looking at the study overall: Donor participated within the Ad26.COV2.S arm of the COV1001 trial. Ad26.COV2.S was injected intramuscularly once or twice, 56 days apart.

Repertoires were generated with immunoSEQ multiplex PCR, while TCRdb's copy carries only in-frame clones and drops some. This sample has 300,000 to 400,000 clones; roughly 84% occur once, and the top ten carry roughly 3.1%. Treatment noted: around 19 received Ad26.COV2.S at low or high dose, single or two shots; 5 received placebo; per-sample allocation not given. The investigators took samples on day 63 after the first vaccine or placebo injection. The individual, an adult aged 18-55 years, was a donor in Boston. Ad26 vector vaccine expressed Wuhan-strain SARS-CoV-2 spike. The TCR was taken from a person aged 18-65 years who received the Ad26.COV2.S COVID-19 vaccine or a placebo. Sequencing was performed on peripheral blood, taken in a trial of Ad26.COV2.S vaccine versus placebo.

The CDR3 DNA reads TGTGCCAGCAGCCGTCGCATGGATGAGCAGTTCTTC. Protein product: CASSRRMDEQFF. The gene calls are TRBV6-5 and TRBJ2-1; no reliable D call. CDR1 and CDR2 (germline): MNHEY, SVGAGI. This CDR3 comprises 12 residues. Trimming left V 6 bases short and J 8 bases short, with 11 bases between.